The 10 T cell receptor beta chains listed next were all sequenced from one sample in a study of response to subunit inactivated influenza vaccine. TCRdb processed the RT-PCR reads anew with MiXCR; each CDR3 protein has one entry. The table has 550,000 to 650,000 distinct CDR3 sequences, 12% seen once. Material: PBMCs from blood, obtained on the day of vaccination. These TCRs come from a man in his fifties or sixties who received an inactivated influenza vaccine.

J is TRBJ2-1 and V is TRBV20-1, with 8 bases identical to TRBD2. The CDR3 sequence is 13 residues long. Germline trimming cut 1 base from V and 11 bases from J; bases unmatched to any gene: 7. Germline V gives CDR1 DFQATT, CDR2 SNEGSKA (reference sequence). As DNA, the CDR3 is TGCAGTGCTAGAGTTCTTAGCGGGGTAAAGCAGTTCTTC. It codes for CSARVLSGVKQFF.

CDR3 residues: CASSPTLAGVHNEQFF. CDR3 coding DNA: TGTGCCAGCAGCCCCACTCTAGCGGGAGTACACAATGAGCAGTTCTTC. This chain connects TRBV7-9 to TRBJ2-1; TRBD2 matches 10 bases. Per germline, CDR1 SEHNR and CDR2 FQNEAQ (reference sequence). With V trimmed by 5 bases and J by 5 bases, 9 bases remained unmatched. This CDR3 is built from 16 residues.

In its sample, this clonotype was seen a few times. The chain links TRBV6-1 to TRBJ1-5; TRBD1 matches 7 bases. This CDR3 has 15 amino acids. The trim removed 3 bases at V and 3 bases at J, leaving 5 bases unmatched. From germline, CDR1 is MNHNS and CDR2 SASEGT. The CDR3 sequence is CASSETGTINQPQHF. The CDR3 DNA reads TGTGCCAGCAGTGAGACAGGGACTATCAATCAGCCCCAGCATTTT.

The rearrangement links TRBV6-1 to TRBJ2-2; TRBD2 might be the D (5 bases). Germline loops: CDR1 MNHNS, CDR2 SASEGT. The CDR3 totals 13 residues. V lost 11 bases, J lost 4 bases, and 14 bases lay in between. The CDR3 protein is CAARARSTGELFF. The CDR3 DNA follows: TGTGCCGCGCGGGCGAGATCCACCGGGGAGCTGTTTTTT.

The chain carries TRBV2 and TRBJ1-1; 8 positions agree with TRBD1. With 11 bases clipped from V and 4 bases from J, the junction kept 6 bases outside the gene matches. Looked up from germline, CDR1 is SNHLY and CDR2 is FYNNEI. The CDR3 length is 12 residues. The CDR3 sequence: CAQGAGGTEAFF. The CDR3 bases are TGTGCCCAGGGGGCCGGAGGCACTGAAGCTTTCTTT.

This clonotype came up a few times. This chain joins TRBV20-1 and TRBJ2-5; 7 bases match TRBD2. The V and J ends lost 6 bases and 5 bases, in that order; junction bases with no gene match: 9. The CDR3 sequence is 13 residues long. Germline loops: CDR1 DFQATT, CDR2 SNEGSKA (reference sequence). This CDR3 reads CSALTGGSETQYF. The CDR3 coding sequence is TGCAGTGCCCTGACGGGGGGTTCGGAGACCCAGTACTTC.

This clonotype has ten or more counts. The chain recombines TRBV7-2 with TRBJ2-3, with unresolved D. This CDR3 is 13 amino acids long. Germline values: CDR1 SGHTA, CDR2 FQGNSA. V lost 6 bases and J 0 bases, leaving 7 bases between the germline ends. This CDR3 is CASRQTSTDTQYF. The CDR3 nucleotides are TGTGCCAGCAGACAAACTAGCACAGATACGCAGTATTTT.

CDR3 protein: CASSLSWLPGPGTEAFF. CDR3 in DNA: TGTGCCAGCAGCTTATCATGGTTGCCCGGACCGGGGACTGAAGCTTTCTTT. V is TRBV7-2 and J is TRBJ1-1; D remains ambiguous. Per germline, CDR1 SGHTA and CDR2 FQGNSA. The length of the CDR3 is 17 residues. Trimming shortened V by 2 bases and J by 5 bases, and 21 bases separated the two germline ends. The whole variable domain, filled in from reference TRBV7-2 and TRBJ1-1, reads GAGVSQSPSNKVTEKGKDVELRCDPISGHTALYWYRQSLGQGLEFLIYFQGNSAPDKSGLPSDRFSAERTGGSVSTLTIQRTQQEDSAVYLCASSLSWLPGPGTEAFFGQGTRLTVV.

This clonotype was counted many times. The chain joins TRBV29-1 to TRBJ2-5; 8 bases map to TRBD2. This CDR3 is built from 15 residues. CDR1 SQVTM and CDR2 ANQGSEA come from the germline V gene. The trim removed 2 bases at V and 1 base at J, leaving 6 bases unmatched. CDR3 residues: CSVESRTSFQETQYF. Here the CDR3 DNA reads TGCAGCGTTGAATCCCGGACTAGCTTCCAAGAGACCCAGTACTTC. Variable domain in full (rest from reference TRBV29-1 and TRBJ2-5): SAVISQKPSRDICQRGTSLTIQCQVDSQVTMMFWYRQQPGQSLTLIATANQGSEATYESGFVIDKFPISRPNLTFSTLTVSNMSPEDSSIYLCSVESRTSFQETQYFGPGTRLLVL.

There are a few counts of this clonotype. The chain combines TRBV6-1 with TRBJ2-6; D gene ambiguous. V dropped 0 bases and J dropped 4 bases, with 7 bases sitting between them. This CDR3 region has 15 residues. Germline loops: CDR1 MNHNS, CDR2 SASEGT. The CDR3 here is CASSEALGGANVLTF. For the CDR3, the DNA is TGTGCCAGCAGTGAAGCGCTAGGCGGGGCCAACGTCCTGACTTTC.